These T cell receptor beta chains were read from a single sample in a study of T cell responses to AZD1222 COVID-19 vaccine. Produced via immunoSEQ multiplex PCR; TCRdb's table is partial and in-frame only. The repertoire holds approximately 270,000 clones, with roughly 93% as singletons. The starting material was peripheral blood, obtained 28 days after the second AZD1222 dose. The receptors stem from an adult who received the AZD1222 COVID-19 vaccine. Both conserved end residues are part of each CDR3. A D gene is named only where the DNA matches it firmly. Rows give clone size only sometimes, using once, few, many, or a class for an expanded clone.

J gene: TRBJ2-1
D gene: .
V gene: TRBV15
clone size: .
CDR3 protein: CATSTGRYNEQFF
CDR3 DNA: TGTGCCACCAGCACTGGACGCTACAATGAGCAGTTCTTC

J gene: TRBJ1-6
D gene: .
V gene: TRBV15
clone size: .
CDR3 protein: CATSSGASNSPLHF
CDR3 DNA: TGTGCCACCAGCAGCGGGGCCTCCAATTCACCCCTCCACTTT

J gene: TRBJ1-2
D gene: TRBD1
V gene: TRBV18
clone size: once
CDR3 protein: CASSRDRDDGYTF
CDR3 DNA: TGTGCCAGCTCACGGGACAGGGATGATGGCTACACCTTC

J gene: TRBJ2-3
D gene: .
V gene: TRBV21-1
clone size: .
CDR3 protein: CASSKAFPGQTSTDTQYF
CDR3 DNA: TGTGCCAGCAGCAAAGCATTTCCGGGACAGACTAGCACAGATACGCAGTATTTT

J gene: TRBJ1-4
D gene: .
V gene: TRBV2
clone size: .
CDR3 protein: CASRRDTPSEKLFF
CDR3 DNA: TGTGCCAGCAGGCGGGACACGCCGTCTGAAAAACTGTTTTTT

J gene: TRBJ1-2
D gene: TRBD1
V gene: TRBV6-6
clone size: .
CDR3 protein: CASSYSTGGGGYTF
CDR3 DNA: TGTGCCAGCAGTTACTCGACAGGGGGTGGCGGCTACACCTTC

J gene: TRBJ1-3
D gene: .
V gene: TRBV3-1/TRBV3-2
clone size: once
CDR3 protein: CASRGDNTIYF
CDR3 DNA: TGTGCCAGCCGAGGTGACAACACCATATATTTT

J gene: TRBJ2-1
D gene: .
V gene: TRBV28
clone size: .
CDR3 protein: CASSLYDLYNEQFF
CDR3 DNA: TGTGCCAGCAGTTTATATGATCTTTACAATGAGCAGTTCTTC

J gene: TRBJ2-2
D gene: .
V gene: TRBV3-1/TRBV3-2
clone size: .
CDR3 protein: CASSRGLPSSGELFF
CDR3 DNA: TGTGCCAGCAGCCGAGGACTGCCGAGTAGTGGGGAGCTGTTTTTT

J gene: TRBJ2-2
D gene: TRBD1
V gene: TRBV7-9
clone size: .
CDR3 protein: CASRQGANTGELFF
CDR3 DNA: TGTGCCAGCAGACAGGGGGCAAACACCGGGGAGCTGTTTTTT

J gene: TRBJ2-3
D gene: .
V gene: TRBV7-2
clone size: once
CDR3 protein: CASSPSSARDTQYF
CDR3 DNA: TGTGCCAGCAGCCCTTCTAGCGCCCGGGATACGCAGTATTTT

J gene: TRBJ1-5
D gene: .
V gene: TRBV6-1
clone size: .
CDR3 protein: CASSEEGLKPQHF
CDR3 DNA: TGTGCCAGCAGTGAAGAGGGGTTAAAGCCCCAGCATTTT

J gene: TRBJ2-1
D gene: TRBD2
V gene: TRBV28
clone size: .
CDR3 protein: CATLRLAGSHNEQFF
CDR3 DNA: TGTGCCACCCTAAGACTAGCGGGGTCGCACAATGAGCAGTTCTTC

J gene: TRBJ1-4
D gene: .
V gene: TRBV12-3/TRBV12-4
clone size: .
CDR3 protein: CASTRRRGEKLFF
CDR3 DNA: TGTGCCAGCACCCGACGAAGGGGAGAAAAACTGTTTTTT

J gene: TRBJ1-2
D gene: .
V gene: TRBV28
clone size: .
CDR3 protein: CASSLTEPNYGYTF
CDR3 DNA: TGTGCCAGCAGTTTAACAGAACCTAACTATGGCTACACCTTC

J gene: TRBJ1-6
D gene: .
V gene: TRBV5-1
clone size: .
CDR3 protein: CASSLAGEGSSPLHF
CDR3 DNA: TGCGCCAGCAGCTTGGCCGGGGAGGGAAGTTCACCCCTCCACTTT

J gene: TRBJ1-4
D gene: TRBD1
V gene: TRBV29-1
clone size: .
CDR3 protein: CSVSGTGGGKLFF
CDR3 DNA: TGCAGCGTTTCCGGGACAGGGGGAGGAAAACTGTTTTTT

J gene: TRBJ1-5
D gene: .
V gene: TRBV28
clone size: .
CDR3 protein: CASSSGGGNQPQHF
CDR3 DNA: TGTGCCAGCAGTTCCGGGGGGGGCAATCAGCCCCAGCATTTT

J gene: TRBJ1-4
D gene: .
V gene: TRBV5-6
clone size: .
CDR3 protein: CASSFGSPGELFF
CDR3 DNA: TGTGCCAGCAGCTTTGGCAGCCCCGGCGAACTGTTTTTT

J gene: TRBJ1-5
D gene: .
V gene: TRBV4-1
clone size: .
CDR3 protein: CASSQEGAGLSNQPQHF
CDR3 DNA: TGCGCCAGCAGCCAAGAGGGAGCAGGGCTCAGCAATCAGCCCCAGCATTTT

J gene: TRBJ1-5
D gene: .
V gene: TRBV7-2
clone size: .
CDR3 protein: CASSLRFNQPQHF
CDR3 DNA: TGTGCCAGCAGCTTAAGGTTCAATCAGCCCCAGCATTTT

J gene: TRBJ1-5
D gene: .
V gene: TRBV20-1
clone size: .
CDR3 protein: CSANEQSLPQHF
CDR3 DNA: TGCAGTGCTAATGAGCAATCACTGCCCCAGCATTTT

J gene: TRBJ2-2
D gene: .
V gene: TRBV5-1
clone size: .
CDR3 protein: CASSLIAGELFF
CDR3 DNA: TGCGCCAGCAGCCTGATTGCCGGGGAGCTGTTTTTT

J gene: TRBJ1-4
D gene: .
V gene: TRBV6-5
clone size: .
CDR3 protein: CASSNQRGNEKLFF
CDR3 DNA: TGTGCCAGCAGTAATCAACGGGGAAATGAAAAACTGTTTTTT

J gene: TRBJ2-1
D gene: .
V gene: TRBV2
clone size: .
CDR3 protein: CASRAQGLVSYNEQFF
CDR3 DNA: TGTGCCAGCAGGGCTCAGGGGCTTGTCTCCTACAATGAGCAGTTCTTC

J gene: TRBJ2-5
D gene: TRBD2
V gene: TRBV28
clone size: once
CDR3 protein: CASSSLGGGTQYF
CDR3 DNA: TGTGCCAGCAGTTCCCTCGGGGGGGGGACCCAGTACTTC